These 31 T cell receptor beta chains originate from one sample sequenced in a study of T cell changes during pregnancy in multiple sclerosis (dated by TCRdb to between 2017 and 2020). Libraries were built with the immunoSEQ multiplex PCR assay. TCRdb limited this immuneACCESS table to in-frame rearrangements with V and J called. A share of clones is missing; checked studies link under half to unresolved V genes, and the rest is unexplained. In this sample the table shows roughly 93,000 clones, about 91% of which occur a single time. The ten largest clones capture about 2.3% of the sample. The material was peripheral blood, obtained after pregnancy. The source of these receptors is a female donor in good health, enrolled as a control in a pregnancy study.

The DNA for the CDR3 is TGTGCCAGCAGCGTTACACTCGGGGAAGAGCAGTACTTC. Translated, it gives CASSVTLGEEQYF. The chain couples TRBV9 to TRBJ2-7; maybe TRBD2 (5 bases). Germline-derived CDR1 and CDR2 are SGDLS and YYNGEE. Trimming took 2 bases from V and 7 from J, leaving 13 bases between them. The CDR3 covers 13 residues.

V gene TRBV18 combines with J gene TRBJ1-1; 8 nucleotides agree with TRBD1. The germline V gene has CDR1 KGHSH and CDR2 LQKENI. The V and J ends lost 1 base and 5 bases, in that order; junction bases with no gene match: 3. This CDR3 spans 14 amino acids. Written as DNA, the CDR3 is TGTGCCAGCTCACCACGAGACAGGGGAACTGAAGCTTTCTTT. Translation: CASSPRDRGTEAFF. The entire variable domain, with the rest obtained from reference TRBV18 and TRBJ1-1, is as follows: NAGVMQNPRHLVRRRGQEARLRCSPMKGHSHVYWYRQLPEEGLKFMVYLQKENIIDESGMPKERFSAEFPKEGPSILRIQQVVRGDSAAYFCASSPRDRGTEAFFGQGTRLTVV.

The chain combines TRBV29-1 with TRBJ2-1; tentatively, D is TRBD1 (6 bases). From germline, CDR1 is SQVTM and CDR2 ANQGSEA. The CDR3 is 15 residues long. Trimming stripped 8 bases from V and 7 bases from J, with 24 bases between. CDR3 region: CSPSYPKGGPNEQFF. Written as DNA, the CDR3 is TGCAGCCCTTCCTACCCCAAAGGGGGACCGAATGAGCAGTTCTTC.

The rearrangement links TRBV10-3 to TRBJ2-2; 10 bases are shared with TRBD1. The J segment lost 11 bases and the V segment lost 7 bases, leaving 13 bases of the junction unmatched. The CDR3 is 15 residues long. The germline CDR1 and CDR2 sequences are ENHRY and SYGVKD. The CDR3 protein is CAIKGDRGDIGELFF. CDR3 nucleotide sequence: TGTGCCATCAAAGGGGACAGGGGAGATATCGGAGAGCTGTTTTTT.

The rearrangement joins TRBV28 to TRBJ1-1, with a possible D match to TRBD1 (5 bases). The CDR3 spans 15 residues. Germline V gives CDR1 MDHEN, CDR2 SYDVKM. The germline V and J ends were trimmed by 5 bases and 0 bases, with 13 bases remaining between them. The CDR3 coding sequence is TGTGCCAGCAGTCCCGACAGCCGCATGAACACTGAAGCTTTCTTT. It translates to CASSPDSRMNTEAFF.

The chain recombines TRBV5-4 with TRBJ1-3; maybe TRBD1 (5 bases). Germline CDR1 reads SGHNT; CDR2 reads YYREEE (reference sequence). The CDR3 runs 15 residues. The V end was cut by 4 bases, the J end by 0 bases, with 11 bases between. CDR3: CASSTGHTSGNTIYF. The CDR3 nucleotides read TGTGCCAGCAGCACCGGACATACCTCTGGAAACACCATATATTTT.

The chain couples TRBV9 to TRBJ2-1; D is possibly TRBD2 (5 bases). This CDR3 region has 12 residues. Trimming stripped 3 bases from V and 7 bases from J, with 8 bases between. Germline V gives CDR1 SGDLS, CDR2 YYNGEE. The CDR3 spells CASSAGGNEQFF. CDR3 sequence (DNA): TGTGCCAGCAGCGCGGGCGGGAATGAGCAGTTCTTC.

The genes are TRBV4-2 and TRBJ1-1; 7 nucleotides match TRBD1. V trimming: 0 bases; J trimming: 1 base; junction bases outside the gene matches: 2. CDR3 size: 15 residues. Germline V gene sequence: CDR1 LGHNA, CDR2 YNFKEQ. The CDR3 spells CASSQEGQWNTEAFF. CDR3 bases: TGTGCCAGCAGCCAAGAGGGACAGTGGAACACTGAAGCTTTCTTT.

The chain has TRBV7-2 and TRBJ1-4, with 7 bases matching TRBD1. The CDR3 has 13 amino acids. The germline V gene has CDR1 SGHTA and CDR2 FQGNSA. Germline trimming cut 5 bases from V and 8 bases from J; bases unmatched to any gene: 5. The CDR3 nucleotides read TGTGCCAGCAGCGCCTGGACAGGAGAAAAACTGTTTTTT. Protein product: CASSAWTGEKLFF.

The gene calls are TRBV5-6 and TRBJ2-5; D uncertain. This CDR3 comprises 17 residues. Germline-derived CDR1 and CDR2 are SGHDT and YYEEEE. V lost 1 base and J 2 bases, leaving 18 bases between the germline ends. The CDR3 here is CASSLTGGSRIQETQYF. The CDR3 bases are TGTGCCAGCAGCTTGACTGGCGGTAGCCGTATTCAAGAGACCCAGTACTTC.

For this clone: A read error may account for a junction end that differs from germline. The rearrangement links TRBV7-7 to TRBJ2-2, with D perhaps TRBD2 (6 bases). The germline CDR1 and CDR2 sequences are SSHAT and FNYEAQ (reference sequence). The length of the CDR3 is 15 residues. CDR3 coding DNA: TGTGCTAGCAGCTTTCGAGGGAGGCGCACCGGGGAGCTGTTTTTT. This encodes CASSFRGRRTGELFF.

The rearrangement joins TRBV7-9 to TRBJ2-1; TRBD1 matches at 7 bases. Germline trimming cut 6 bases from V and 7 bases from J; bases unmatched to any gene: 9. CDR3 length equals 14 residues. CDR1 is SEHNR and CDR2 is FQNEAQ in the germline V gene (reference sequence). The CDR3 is CASRADRSRNEQFF. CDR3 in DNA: TGTGCCAGCAGGGCGGACAGGTCCCGAAATGAGCAGTTCTTC.

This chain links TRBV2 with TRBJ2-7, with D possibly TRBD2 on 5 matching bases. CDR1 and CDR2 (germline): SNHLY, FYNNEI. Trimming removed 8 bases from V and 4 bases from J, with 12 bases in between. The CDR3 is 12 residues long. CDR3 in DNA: TGTGCCAGCCTCGGGGATCAATACGAGCAGTACTTC. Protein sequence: CASLGDQYEQYF.

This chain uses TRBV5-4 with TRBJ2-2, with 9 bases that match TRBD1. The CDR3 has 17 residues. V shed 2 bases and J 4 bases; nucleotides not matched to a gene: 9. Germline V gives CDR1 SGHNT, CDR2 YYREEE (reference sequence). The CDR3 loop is CASSFGIGTGTTGELFF. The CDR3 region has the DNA TGTGCCAGCAGCTTTGGGATCGGGACAGGGACCACCGGGGAGCTGTTTTTT.

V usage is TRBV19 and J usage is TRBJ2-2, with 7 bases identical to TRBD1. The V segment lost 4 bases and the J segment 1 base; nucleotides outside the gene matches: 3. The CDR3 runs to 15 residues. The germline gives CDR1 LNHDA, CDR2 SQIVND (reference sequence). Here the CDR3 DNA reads TGTGCCAGTAGTACCCGGACAGGGAACACCGGGGAGCTGTTTTTT. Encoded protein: CASSTRTGNTGELFF.

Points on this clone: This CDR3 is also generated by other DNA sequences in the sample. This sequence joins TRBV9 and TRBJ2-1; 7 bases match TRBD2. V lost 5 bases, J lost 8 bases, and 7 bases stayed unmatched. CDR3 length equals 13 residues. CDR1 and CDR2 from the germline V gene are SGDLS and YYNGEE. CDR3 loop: CASSARGRDEQFF. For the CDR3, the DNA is TGTGCCAGCAGTGCCCGAGGGAGGGATGAGCAGTTCTTC.

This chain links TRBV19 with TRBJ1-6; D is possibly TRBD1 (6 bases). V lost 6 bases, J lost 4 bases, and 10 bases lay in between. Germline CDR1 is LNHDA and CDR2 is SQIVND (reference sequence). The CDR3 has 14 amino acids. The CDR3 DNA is TGTGCCAGTAGGGACAGCCTTTATAATTCACCCCTCCACTTT. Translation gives CASRDSLYNSPLHF.

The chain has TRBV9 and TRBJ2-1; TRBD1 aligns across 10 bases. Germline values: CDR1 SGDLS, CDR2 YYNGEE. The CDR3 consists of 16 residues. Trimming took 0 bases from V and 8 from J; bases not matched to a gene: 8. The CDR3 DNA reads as TGTGCCAGCAGCGTAGGAGACAGGGGGCCGATCGATGAGCAGTTCTTC. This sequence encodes CASSVGDRGPIDEQFF. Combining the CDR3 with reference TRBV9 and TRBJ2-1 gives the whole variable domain DSGVTQTPKHLITATGQRVTLRCSPRSGDLSVYWYQQSLDQGLQFLIQYYNGEERAKGNILERFSAQQFPDLHSELNLSSLELGDSALYFCASSVGDRGPIDEQFFGPGTRLTVL.

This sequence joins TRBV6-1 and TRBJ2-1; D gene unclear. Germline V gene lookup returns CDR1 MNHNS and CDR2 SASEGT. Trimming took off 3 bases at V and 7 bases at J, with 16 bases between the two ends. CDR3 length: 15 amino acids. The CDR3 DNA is TGTGCCAGCAGTGATACCCTGGTAATGCGGAATGAGCAGTTCTTC. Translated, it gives CASSDTLVMRNEQFF.

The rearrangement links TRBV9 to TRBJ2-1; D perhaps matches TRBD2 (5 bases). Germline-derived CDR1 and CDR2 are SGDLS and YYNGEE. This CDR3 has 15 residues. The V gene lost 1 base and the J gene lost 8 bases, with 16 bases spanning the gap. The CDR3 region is CASSVTRAGVDEQFF. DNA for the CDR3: TGTGCCAGCAGCGTAACGAGGGCCGGTGTCGATGAGCAGTTCTTC.

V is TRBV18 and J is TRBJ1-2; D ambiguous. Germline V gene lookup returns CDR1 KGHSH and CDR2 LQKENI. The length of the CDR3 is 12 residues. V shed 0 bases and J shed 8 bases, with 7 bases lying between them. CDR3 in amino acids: CASSPPSRGYTF. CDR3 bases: TGTGCCAGCTCACCACCCTCGAGGGGCTACACCTTC.

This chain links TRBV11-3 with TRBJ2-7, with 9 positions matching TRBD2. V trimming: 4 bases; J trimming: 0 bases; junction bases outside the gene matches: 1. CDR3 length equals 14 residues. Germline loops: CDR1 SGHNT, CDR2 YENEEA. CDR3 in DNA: TGTGCCAGCAGCTCTAGCGGGGACTCCTACGAGCAGTACTTC. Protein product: CASSSSGDSYEQYF.

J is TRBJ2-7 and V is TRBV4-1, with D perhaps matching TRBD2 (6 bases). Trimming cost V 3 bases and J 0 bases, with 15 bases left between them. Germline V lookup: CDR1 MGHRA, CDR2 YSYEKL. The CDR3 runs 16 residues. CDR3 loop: CASSQDWDSPSYEQYF. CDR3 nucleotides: TGCGCCAGCAGCCAGGATTGGGACTCACCCTCCTACGAGCAGTACTTC.

The CDR3 spells CASSRDRVFFGANVLTF. The CDR3 coding sequence is TGCGCCAGCAGCCGGGACAGAGTCTTTTTTGGGGCCAACGTCCTGACTTTC. The rearrangement joins TRBV4-1 to TRBJ2-6; 7 bases line up with TRBD1. Germline V CDR1 and CDR2: MGHRA, YSYEKL. J gave up 3 bases and V 4 bases, and 9 bases lay outside the gene matches. This CDR3 has 17 amino acids.

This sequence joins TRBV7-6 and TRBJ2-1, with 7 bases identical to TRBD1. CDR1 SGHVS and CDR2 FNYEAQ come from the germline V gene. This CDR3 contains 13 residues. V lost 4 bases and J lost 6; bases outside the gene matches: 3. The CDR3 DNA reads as TGTGCCAGCAGCTCAACAGGGGTCAATGAGCAGTTCTTC. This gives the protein CASSSTGVNEQFF.

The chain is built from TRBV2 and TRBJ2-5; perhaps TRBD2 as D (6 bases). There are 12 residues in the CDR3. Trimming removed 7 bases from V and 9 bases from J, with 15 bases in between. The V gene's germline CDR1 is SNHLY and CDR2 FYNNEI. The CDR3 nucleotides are TGTGCCAGCATGGGTCGGGGGATGGCCCAGTACTTC. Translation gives CASMGRGMAQYF.

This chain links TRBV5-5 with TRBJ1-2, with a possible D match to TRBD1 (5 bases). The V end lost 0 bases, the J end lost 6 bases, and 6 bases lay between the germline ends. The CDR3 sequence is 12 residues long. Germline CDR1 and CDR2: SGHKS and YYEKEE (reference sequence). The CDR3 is CASSLEGNGYTF. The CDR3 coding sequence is TGTGCCAGCAGCTTGGAGGGGAATGGCTACACCTTC.

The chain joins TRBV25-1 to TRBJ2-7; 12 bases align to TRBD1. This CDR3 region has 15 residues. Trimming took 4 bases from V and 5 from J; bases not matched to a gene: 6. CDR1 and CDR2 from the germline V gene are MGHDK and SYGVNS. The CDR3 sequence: CASSGWGTGGNEQYF. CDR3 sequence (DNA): TGTGCCAGCAGTGGGTGGGGGACAGGGGGCAACGAGCAGTACTTC.

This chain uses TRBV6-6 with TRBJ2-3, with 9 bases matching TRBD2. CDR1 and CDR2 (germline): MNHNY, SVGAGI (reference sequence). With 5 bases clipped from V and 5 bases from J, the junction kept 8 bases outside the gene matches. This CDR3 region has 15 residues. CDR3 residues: CASSPRVAGEDTQYF. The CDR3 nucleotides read TGTGCCAGCAGTCCACGGGTAGCGGGGGAAGATACGCAGTATTTT.

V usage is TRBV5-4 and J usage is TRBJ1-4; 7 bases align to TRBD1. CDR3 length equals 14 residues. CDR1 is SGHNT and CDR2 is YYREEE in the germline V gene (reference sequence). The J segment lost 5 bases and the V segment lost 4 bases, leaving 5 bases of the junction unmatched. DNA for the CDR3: TGTGCCAGCAGCGCCAGGGACAGCAATGAAAAACTGTTTTTT. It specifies CASSARDSNEKLFF.

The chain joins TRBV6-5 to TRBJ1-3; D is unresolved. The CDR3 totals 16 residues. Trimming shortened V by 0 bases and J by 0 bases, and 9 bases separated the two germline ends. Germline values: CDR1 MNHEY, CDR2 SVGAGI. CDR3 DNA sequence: TGTGCCAGCAGTTACTCTGATGGTAGCTCTGGAAACACCATATATTTT. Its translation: CASSYSDGSSGNTIYF.